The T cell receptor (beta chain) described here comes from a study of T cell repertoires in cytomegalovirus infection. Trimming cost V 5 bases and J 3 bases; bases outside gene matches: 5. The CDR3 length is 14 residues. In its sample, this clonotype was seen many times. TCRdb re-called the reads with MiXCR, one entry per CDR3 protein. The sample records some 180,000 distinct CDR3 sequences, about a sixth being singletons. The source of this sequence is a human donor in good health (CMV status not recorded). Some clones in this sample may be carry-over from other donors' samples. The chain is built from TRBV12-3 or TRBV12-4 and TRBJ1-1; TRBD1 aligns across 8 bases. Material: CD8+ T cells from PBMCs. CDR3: CASSPSGQDTEAFF. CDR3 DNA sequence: TGTGCCAGCAGTCCATCGGGACAGGACACTGAAGCTTTCTTT.